This TCR beta chain was captured by sequencing in a study of cytotoxic CD8 clonotypes in ibrutinib-treated CLL. The CDR3 covers 16 residues. Trimming took off 2 bases at V and 4 bases at J, with 17 bases between the two ends. Germline V lookup: CDR1 MGHDK, CDR2 SYGVNS. Libraries were prepared by immunoSEQ multiplex PCR; TCRdb keeps only in-frame clonotypes and omits some of them. The sample lists around 20,000 clones; just under 70% were seen once. Points on this clone: A read error likely explains this, since a far larger clone differs by one base.

This clonotype was obtained from a human donor with chronic lymphocytic leukemia. The sequencing used PBMCs, collected after 24 months of ibrutinib treatment. The V gene is TRBV25-1, the J gene TRBJ1-2; D perhaps matches TRBD1 (5 bases). The CDR3 coding sequence is TGTGCCAGCAGTGAAACGGGACGGATAGCTAGCTATGGCTACACCTTC. Protein: CASSETGRIASYGYTF.